Listed below are T cell receptor beta chains from one sample, sequenced in a study of blood T cell dynamics during melanoma immunotherapy. Only in-frame clones appear in the TCRdb table, and some are missing; sequencing was by immunoSEQ multiplex PCR. Here the sample spans about 10,000 clones, about 88% being singletons. The sequenced sample was blood, obtained from a patient treated with checkpoint blockade. The receptor set was obtained from a human donor with melanoma. CDR3s leave out the opening cysteine and the closing phenylalanine or tryptophan. Fields, in order: V gene, clone size, CDR3 protein. Clone size is stated in some rows and not others, as once, few, many or a class when expanded.

TRBV19,once,ASSISGEQPQH
TRBV29-1,.,SVGRLARESYEQY
TRBV6-5,.,ASSYHSGVTNEKLF
TRBV13,.,ASSLGHWNTEAF
TRBV7-9,.,ASSLALAVYNEQF
TRBV7-6,once,ASSLEDMGETQY
TRBV5-1,.,ASSLGATDSYEQY
TRBV7-3,.,ASSLFGPNTGELF
TRBV6-6,.,ASSYTGSGNIQY
TRBV28,.,ASSPGTLTGEQY
TRBV6-5,.,ASSQGHEQY
TRBV28,.,ASGGTSGTYNEQF
TRBV4-3,.,ASSQSTPQYNEQF
TRBV5-6,.,ASSLGGSNTDTQY
TRBV6-6,.,ASSLGALNEQF
TRBV5-5,.,ASSLDGYEQY
TRBV29-1,.,SVADPGLAAYEQY
TRBV5-1,few,ASSLAASGLNNEQF
TRBV5-6,.,ASSLDMEGDTQY
TRBV7-2,.,ASSLGIGEGSPLH
TRBV19,.,ASSKLAGAYNEQF
TRBV15,once,ATSAGLQETQY
TRBV19,.,ASSMDRFEAF
TRBV27,.,ASSLNRGNEKLF
TRBV2,.,ASGDFRTDTQY
TRBV5-6,few,ASSLPFRDRYGTEAF
TRBV19,few,ASSTDRGRLYGYT
TRBV4-2,.,ASSGGSNEQF
TRBV10-3,.,AISDVFNYEQY
TRBV9,.,ASSVGGRPYNEQF